These 27 T cell receptor beta chains were all obtained from the same sample, sequenced in a study of blood T cell repertoires in COVID-19. Measured with immunoSEQ multiplex PCR; TCRdb has only the in-frame clones, and not every one. The data hold hundreds of thousands of clones, with around 87% observed a single time. Sequences were obtained from peripheral blood. The receptors shown here come from a woman aged 55-75 years with COVID-19, enrolled during active disease.

This chain uses TRBV2 with TRBJ2-3, with D possibly TRBD2 on 5 matching bases. The CDR3 has 16 amino acids. The V and J ends lost 3 bases and 3 bases respectively, with 16 bases between them. Germline V gene lookup returns CDR1 SNHLY and CDR2 FYNNEI. CDR3 residues: CASSEAGPVRTDTQYF. CDR3 bases: TGTGCCAGCAGTGAGGCGGGCCCTGTCAGGACAGATACGCAGTATTTT.

V and J are TRBV5-6 and TRBJ2-7; 7 bases align to TRBD2. The V gene's germline CDR1 is SGHDT and CDR2 YYEEEE. V lost 1 base and J lost 4; bases outside the gene matches: 2. The CDR3 consists of 13 residues. The CDR3 coding sequence is TGTGCCAGCAGCTTGCCTAGCGGATACGAGCAGTACTTC. Protein sequence: CASSLPSGYEQYF.

The V call is TRBV15, the J call TRBJ1-3, with 7 bases matching TRBD1. V was pared by 0 bases and J by 5 bases, with 7 bases of the junction left unmatched. The germline V gene has CDR1 LNHNV and CDR2 YYDKDF (reference sequence). The CDR3 consists of 16 residues. CDR3 bases: TGTGCCACCAGCAGAGAATACAGGGGTGGGAGAAACACCATATATTTT. It yields the protein CATSREYRGGRNTIYF.

This chain links TRBV2 with TRBJ1-4, with D possibly TRBD1 on 6 matching bases. The CDR3 length is 13 residues. Trimming removed 11 bases at V and 7 bases at J, with 17 bases between. CDR1 and CDR2 from the germline V gene are SNHLY and FYNNEI. CDR3 region: CACRQVVGEKLFF. DNA of the CDR3: TGTGCCTGTCGACAGGTCGTCGGTGAAAAACTGTTTTTT.

V usage is TRBV6-2 or TRBV6-3 and J usage is TRBJ1-1, with D possibly being TRBD1 (6 bases). Trimming left V 6 bases short and J 5 bases short, with 22 bases between. CDR3 length equals 16 residues. Germline CDR1 is MNHEY and CDR2 is SVGEGT. In DNA form, the CDR3 reads TGTGCCAGCAGCTTAACCCCCACAGGGAGTCGGACTGAAGCTTTCTTT. Its translation: CASSLTPTGSRTEAFF.

This clone was observed a single time. The chain has TRBV29-1 and TRBJ2-6; D is possibly TRBD2 (5 bases). CDR3 length equals 13 residues. From germline, CDR1 is SQVTM and CDR2 ANQGSEA. V lost 5 bases, J lost 2 bases, and 7 bases lay in between. CDR3 protein: CSVKEAGANVLTF. In DNA, the CDR3 is TGCAGCGTTAAGGAGGCTGGGGCCAACGTCCTGACTTTC.

The gene calls are TRBV7-2 and TRBJ2-7; 7 nucleotides align to TRBD2. The CDR3 extends over 15 amino acids. Trimming cost V 2 bases and J 6 bases; bases outside gene matches: 10. Per germline, CDR1 SGHTA and CDR2 FQGNSA. Here the CDR3 DNA reads TGTGCCAGCAGCTTATTGGGGGGGGAGGTGACCGAGCAGTACTTC. This sequence encodes CASSLLGGEVTEQYF.

The chain combines TRBV5-1 with TRBJ2-3; 9 bases fit TRBD1. This CDR3 is built from 15 residues. Germline V gene data show CDR1 as SGHRS and CDR2 as YFSETQ. J gave up 1 base and V 4 bases, and 4 bases lay outside the gene matches. CDR3 protein: CASSLQGARTDTQYF. The CDR3 coding sequence is TGCGCCAGCAGCCTACAGGGGGCCCGCACAGATACGCAGTATTTT.

The chain recombines TRBV6-5 with TRBJ2-2; TRBD2 matches at 8 bases. The germline CDR1 and CDR2 sequences are MNHEY and SVGAGI. The V segment lost 5 bases and the J segment 1 base; nucleotides outside the gene matches: 3. This CDR3 has 15 residues. The CDR3 loop reads CASSRLALNTGELFF. Written as DNA, the CDR3 is TGTGCCAGCAGTCGACTAGCGCTGAACACCGGGGAGCTGTTTTTT.

This clone came up many times. The chain links TRBV20-1 to TRBJ1-1; D not certain. V lost 3 bases, J lost 6 bases, and 8 bases lay in between. The CDR3 runs 11 residues. The germline CDR1 and CDR2 sequences are DFQATT and SNEGSKA (reference sequence). The CDR3 region is CSASAGAEAFF. The CDR3 bases are TGCAGTGCTAGCGCCGGGGCTGAAGCTTTCTTT.

This clone has just one count. V is TRBV28 and J is TRBJ2-2; 7 nucleotides agree with TRBD1. CDR3 size: 16 residues. Germline V CDR1 and CDR2: MDHEN, SYDVKM. Unmatched junction bases numbered 12, after V lost 7 bases and J lost 4 bases. CDR3: CASIHEGGRSTGELFF. CDR3 sequence (DNA): TGTGCCAGCATACATGAAGGGGGCAGGAGCACCGGGGAGCTGTTTTTT.

The V call is TRBV11-1, the J call TRBJ2-3, with 10 bases that match TRBD2. The V gene's germline CDR1 is SGHAT and CDR2 FQDESV (reference sequence). The CDR3 contains 16 residues. Trimming removed 4 bases from V and 3 bases from J; junction bases left unmatched: 7. For the CDR3, the DNA is TGTGCCAGCAGCTACCTAGCGGGGGACGGAACAGATACGCAGTATTTT. As protein: CASSYLAGDGTDTQYF.

This chain links TRBV6-4 with TRBJ1-6; D might be TRBD1 (5 bases). The CDR3 length is 15 residues. In germline, CDR1 is MRHNA, CDR2 SNTAGT. Deletions cut 0 bases from V and 8 bases from J, with 11 bases between. The DNA of the CDR3 is TGTGCCAGCAGTGACTCGATCGGGGGGTATTCACCCCTCCACTTT. It specifies CASSDSIGGYSPLHF.

This clone has only a few counts. This chain connects TRBV5-5 to TRBJ1-3; TRBD1 agrees at 7 bases. Germline assignment: CDR1 SGHKS and CDR2 YYEKEE (reference sequence). V lost 0 bases, J lost 4 bases, and 4 bases stayed unmatched. This CDR3 region has 15 residues. DNA of the CDR3: TGTGCCAGCAGCTTGGTAGGGGGCGCGGGAAACACCATATATTTT. It is translated as CASSLVGGAGNTIYF.

The rearrangement joins TRBV7-2 to TRBJ2-1; TRBD2 aligns across 11 bases. This CDR3 spans 16 amino acids. After removal of 2 bases from V and 7 bases from J, the junction contained 7 bases not matched to a gene. Germline CDR1 is SGHTA and CDR2 is FQGNSA. Here the CDR3 reads CASSLFILAGANEQFF. In DNA form, the CDR3 reads TGTGCCAGCAGCTTATTTATACTAGCGGGGGCAAATGAGCAGTTCTTC. Full variable domain (remainder filled in from reference TRBV7-2 and TRBJ2-1): GAGVSQSPSNKVTEKGKDVELRCDPISGHTALYWYRQSLGQGLEFLIYFQGNSAPDKSGLPSDRFSAERTGGSVSTLTIQRTQQEDSAVYLCASSLFILAGANEQFFGPGTRLTVL.

This clone was counted a single time. This rearrangement joins TRBV7-3 to TRBJ1-6; perhaps TRBD1 as D (6 bases). Germline V gene data show CDR1 as SGHTA and CDR2 as FQGTGA. The CDR3 length is 14 residues. V was shortened by 2 bases and J by 6 bases, with 8 bases between the two germline ends. CDR3 in amino acids: CASSLGTSNSPLHF. The CDR3, as DNA: TGTGCCAGCAGCTTAGGGACAAGTAATTCACCCCTCCACTTT.

The chain combines TRBV7-2 with TRBJ2-7; TRBD2 matches 8 bases. Germline CDR1 and CDR2: SGHTA and FQGNSA. The CDR3 contains 18 residues. V gave up 4 bases and J gave up 4 bases; unmatched junction bases: 18. CDR3 region: CASSSARREEPNLYEQYF. DNA of the CDR3: TGTGCCAGCAGCTCCGCGCGGCGGGAGGAGCCTAACTTATACGAGCAGTACTTC.

V is TRBV4-1 and J is TRBJ1-6; tentative D call: TRBD1 (6 bases). Trimming took 7 bases from V and 7 from J, leaving 14 bases between them. The CDR3 has 14 residues. CDR1 is MGHRA, CDR2 YSYEKL, per germline. CDR3 sequence (DNA): TGCGCCAGCACCTCCATGGGGGCCAATTCACCCCTCCACTTT. It encodes CASTSMGANSPLHF.

This clone has more than one count but fewer than ten. The genes are TRBV28 and TRBJ1-3, with TRBD1 matching over 7 bases. V trimming: 4 bases; J trimming: 7 bases; junction bases outside the gene matches: 10. The CDR3 spans 15 residues. Germline-derived CDR1 and CDR2 are MDHEN and SYDVKM. In DNA, the CDR3 is TGTGCCAGCAGTTACCCGACAGGGAGGACGAACACCATATATTTT. Protein: CASSYPTGRTNTIYF.

This clone was observed a handful of times. The CDR3, as DNA: TGTGCCAGCAGTTCCCTAGGTGCAACTAATGAAAAACTGTTTTTT. Translated, it gives CASSSLGATNEKLFF. The V gene is TRBV27, the J gene TRBJ1-4; unclear D gene. The CDR3 is 15 amino acids. Germline V lookup: CDR1 MNHEY, CDR2 SMNVEV (reference sequence). V was shortened by 4 bases and J by 0 bases, with 9 bases between the two germline ends.

This clone has a single count. This chain joins TRBV10-1 and TRBJ2-1; D is possibly TRBD1 (5 bases). Germline V gene data show CDR1 as WNHNN and CDR2 as SYGVQD (reference sequence). V was shortened by 8 bases and J by 2 bases, with 10 bases between the two germline ends. There are 13 residues in the CDR3. The CDR3, as DNA: TGCGCCAGCGTGGGGCACCCCTACAATGAGCAGTTCTTC. This sequence encodes CASVGHPYNEQFF.

The chain has TRBV11-2 and TRBJ2-2; no clear D gene. CDR3 length equals 14 residues. The germline gives CDR1 SGHAT, CDR2 FQNNGV. V lost 3 bases to trimming and J lost 5 bases, with 10 bases between them. CDR3 loop: CASSFLARTGELFF. The CDR3 bases are TGTGCCAGCAGCTTCCTCGCGAGAACCGGGGAGCTGTTTTTT. The variable domain in full, with the rest retrieved from reference TRBV11-2 and TRBJ2-2, is EAGVAQSPRYKIIEKRQSVAFWCNPISGHATLYWYQQILGQGPKLLIQFQNNGVVDDSQLPKDRFSAERLKGVDSTLKIQPAKLEDSAVYLCASSFLARTGELFFGEGSRLTVL.

The V gene is TRBV28, the J gene TRBJ2-5, with D perhaps matching TRBD2 (6 bases). This CDR3 is 14 amino acids long. Germline loops: CDR1 MDHEN, CDR2 SYDVKM. V lost 11 bases to trimming and J lost 8 bases, with 24 bases between them. The DNA for the CDR3 is TGTGCCGGGTCTAGCGCCGGGACCAGACGAACCCAGTACTTC. Protein: CAGSSAGTRRTQYF.

The chain carries TRBV5-1 and TRBJ1-1; possible D gene TRBD1, 6 bases. CDR3 length: 17 residues. Germline V gene data show CDR1 as SGHRS and CDR2 as YFSETQ. Between the trimmed V and J ends, which lost 4 bases and 5 bases, there was a span of 24 bases. Written as DNA, the CDR3 is TGCGCCAGCAGCCTAATAATCCTGCAGGGAGGGGGAACTGAAGCTTTCTTT. Encoded protein: CASSLIILQGGGTEAFF.

V is TRBV13 and J is TRBJ1-4; D possibly corresponds to TRBD1 (5 bases). Looked up from germline, CDR1 is PRHDT and CDR2 is FYEKMQ (reference sequence). This CDR3 region has 16 residues. Trimming cost V 3 bases and J 3 bases, with 14 bases left between them. The CDR3 DNA follows: TGTGCCAGCAGCTTCCAGGGATTAACGGCTAATGAAAAACTGTTTTTT. This gives the protein CASSFQGLTANEKLFF.

This clone was found once. The chain carries TRBV6-5 and TRBJ2-3; 9 bases are shared with TRBD1. V gave up 9 bases and J gave up 2 bases; unmatched junction bases: 9. This CDR3 region has 15 residues. From germline, CDR1 is MNHEY and CDR2 SVGAGI. The CDR3 DNA is TGTGCCAGTACGACAGGGGGACTAATCACAGATACGCAGTATTTT. As protein: CASTTGGLITDTQYF.

The chain employs TRBV6-5 and TRBJ1-4, with TRBD1 as a possible D gene (5 bases). The V end lost 0 bases, the J end lost 6 bases, and 14 bases lay between the germline ends. The CDR3 extends over 16 amino acids. Germline CDR1 reads MNHEY; CDR2 reads SVGAGI. CDR3 in amino acids: CASSYSAGGGDEKLFF. As DNA, the CDR3 is TGTGCCAGCAGTTACTCCGCGGGCGGGGGGGATGAAAAACTGTTTTTT.